This entry lists 3 T cell receptor beta chains sequenced from one sample in a study of cytomegalovirus exposure and HLA in healthy donors. A multiplex PCR was run with 60 Vbeta primers and 13 Jbeta primers. TCRdb's table, derived via immunoSEQ multiplex PCR, lists solely in-frame clones and lacks some. The sample data list fewer than 150,000 clones. Sequencing was carried out using PBMCs. Source of these receptors: a man aged 35-49 years in good health and CMV-seronegative.

The CDR3, as DNA: TGTGCCAGCAGCTCGACAGGGGACAATGAGCAGTTCTTC. Encoded protein: CASSSTGDNEQFF. The rearrangement links TRBV5-4 to TRBJ2-1; 8 bases agree with TRBD1. V was clipped by 3 bases and J by 5 bases; unmatched bases: 1. CDR1 is SGHNT, CDR2 YYREEE, per germline (reference sequence). The CDR3 consists of 13 residues.

This chain links TRBV5-1 with TRBJ2-7; D is uncertain. Trimming shortened V by 4 bases and J by 0 bases, and 11 bases separated the two germline ends. The CDR3 is 14 residues long. Germline V CDR1 and CDR2: SGHRS, YFSETQ. The CDR3 spells CASSVFMSSYEQYF. CDR3 DNA sequence: TGCGCCAGCAGCGTATTCATGAGCTCCTACGAGCAGTACTTC.

This rearrangement joins TRBV2 to TRBJ1-1, with D uncertain. V shed 3 bases and J shed 5 bases, with 16 bases lying between them. This CDR3 is 15 amino acids long. Germline V gene data show CDR1 as SNHLY and CDR2 as FYNNEI. CDR3 DNA sequence: TGTGCCAGCAGTGAGGGCGGGAGGTTCGATACTGAAGCTTTCTTT. This translates into CASSEGGRFDTEAFF.